Listed here is a single T cell receptor (beta chain). There is no known antigen for this receptor. This specimen belongs to a study of T cell clusters in autoimmune cytopenias (dated by TCRdb to between 2019 and 2020). Describing the broader study: Of the 45 or so healthy donor controls, some 20 were female, and the group had a mean age of roughly 56 years and a median age of roughly 62 years. The median TRB sequencing depth was roughly 56,000 reads per sample, and the median number of distinct TRB clonotypes was about 2,200 per sample. TRB and IGH repertoires from peripheral blood were sequenced in autoimmune cytopenia patients at active disease and during treatment follow-up, with healthy, CLL and autoimmune hepatitis controls included alongside. The study aimed to test whether autoimmune cytopenia patients carry a disease-specific immune repertoire signature usable as a blood-based biomarker. For primary cytopenia the controls were some 25 age-matched healthy donors, whereas for secondary cytopenia the controls were about 15 age-matched CLL patients. Repertoires from autoimmune hepatitis patients were compared with those of about two dozen healthy donors matched for age and sex. General findings and caveats noted by the study authors: The cluster-lack signature was not seen for secondary cytopenia versus CLL, apparently masked by the dominant lymphoma-associated repertoire. Healthy donors had almost three times as many exclusive TRB clusters as active autoimmune hepatitis patients, a finding consistent with an autoimmunity-wide signature. The T cell clusters were defined only in silico, and the functional role of the clusters was left to be validated experimentally. Shifts in the TRB repertoire, including less even repertoires in secondary cytopenia and CLL, were mostly a reflection of lymphoma bias and not of autoimmunity. A lack of physiological T cell clusters in primary autoimmune cytopenia patients was suggested by GLIPH, as 51 clusters were found to be exclusive to healthy donors versus about 16 exclusive to patients.

Per sample, around 230 ng of peripheral blood genomic DNA, around 40,000 genome equivalents, was used for TRB amplification. CDR3 length: 15 amino acids, cysteine to phenylalanine. This entry has no DNA. Looking up the germline V gene yields CDR1 MNHEY and CDR2 SVGAGI. TRB rearrangements were amplified by multiplex PCR using a touch-down protocol with TRB-A and TRB-B primer pools mixed in one tube. Two consecutive PCR reactions with Phusion HS II polymerase added Illumina adapters and sample indices to the amplicons. After gel purification with the NucleoSpin Gel and PCR Clean-up kit, the amplicons were quantified by Qubit and checked for quality on an Agilent 2100 Bioanalyzer. Sequencing of the libraries was done on an Illumina MiSeq with paired-end, single-indexed, 600-cycle runs. Per the source publication's procedure: MiXCR version 2.1.12 with the default MiXCR reference library was used to align and assemble TRB reads. A clone was defined by each unique CDR3 nucleotide sequence, and analysis was restricted to productive sequences with at least two reads. To assess repertoire diversity, an R script computed alpha-parameterized diversity profiles (alpha 0 to 5), which included the Shannon (alpha 1) and Simpson (alpha 2) indices. The tcR package was used to compute combinatorial TRB VJ usage, which was then compared between cohorts by principal component analysis with ade4. TCRbeta CDR3s were clustered with GLIPH on cohort pairs matched by age and read depth, and cluster frequencies were compared by Wilcoxon test. After reprocessing by TCRdb, each CDR3 protein sequence is one entry, and no DNA is given. For this entry, the V and J calls and clone size follow TCRdb and not the study's own pipeline. The table held for this sample gives approximately 6,000 distinct CDR3 sequences. Clones ranked in the top ten supply 60% of the sample.

The data were also submitted as part of a second study, on T cell repertoires in aging, cancer and after chemotherapy. The second paper states: Donors were distributed across six age groups ranging from 30 or younger to 70 or older, with at least three individuals included per group. TCR repertoires from healthy donor controls were recorded over periods of several months to years and showed clear clonal overlap between repeated samplings. Approximately 8.4 million TCR reads were contained in the full dataset. Untreated patients with hematological or solid cancers showed significantly lower blood TCR diversity and higher clonality than age-matched healthy donors. In healthy donors, the decline in TCR diversity with age was mainly explained by loss of richness, whereas in cancer patients loss of evenness was also found to contribute. Median generation probability increased over the chemotherapy interval in both cancer cohorts, suggesting repertoire reconstitution through rebound thymic output. According to the authors, the repertoire data do not allow conclusions to be drawn about immunological memory after chemotherapy. Peripheral blood TCR beta repertoires from healthy donors and cancer patients were profiled to examine immunoaging and T cell reconstitution after chemotherapy. The cohort comprised about 210 cancer patients, over 90 with hematological and some 120 with solid cancers, plus 95 healthy donors as a reference group. Processing of the TRB sequences was carried out with MiXCR versions 2.12 and 3.0.5. Shannon diversity, evenness, clonality (one minus evenness), and alpha-parameterized diversity profiles from alpha 0 to 5 were included as repertoire metrics. Generation probabilities of clones in paired pre- and post-chemotherapy samples were computed with the IGoR algorithm.

The receptor comes from a human donor in good health. The sample comprised peripheral blood. Recombination connected TRBV6-5 to TRBJ2-7; TCRdb names TRBD2, which stays unverified in the absence of DNA. The encoded CDR3 is CASTPPLAGPYEQYF.